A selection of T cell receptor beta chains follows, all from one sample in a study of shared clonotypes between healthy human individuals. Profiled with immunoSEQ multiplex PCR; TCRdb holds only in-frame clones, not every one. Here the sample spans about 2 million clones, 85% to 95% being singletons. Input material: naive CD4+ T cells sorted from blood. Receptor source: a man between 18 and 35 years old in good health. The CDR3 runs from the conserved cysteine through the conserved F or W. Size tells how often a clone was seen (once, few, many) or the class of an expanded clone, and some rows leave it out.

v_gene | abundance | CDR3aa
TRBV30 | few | CAWSVSRTGRNTEAFF
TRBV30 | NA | CAWSGDRGLTKQYF
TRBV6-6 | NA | CASSYHGGGYEQYF
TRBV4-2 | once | CASSLGLANGYEQYF
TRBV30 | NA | CAWTSGAREQYF
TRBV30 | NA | CAWSGDRGLAEAFF
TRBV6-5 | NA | CASSYSGSGGTGYTF
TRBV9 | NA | CASSVDQGSNYGYTF
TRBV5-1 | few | CASSLDGLSTDTQYF
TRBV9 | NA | CASSVEEETQYF
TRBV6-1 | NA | CASSESGSANEQYF
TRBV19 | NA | CASSIVGQGGNQPQHF
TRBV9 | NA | CASSVSPGGRETQYF
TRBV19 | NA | CASSSNLAGEDNEQFF
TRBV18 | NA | CASSPTIGGTEAFF
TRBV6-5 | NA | CASSTGTGAGEQYF
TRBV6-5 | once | CASSYSRLAFGELFF
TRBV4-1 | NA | CASSQDRGTDTQYF
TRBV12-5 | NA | CASGQRGTVNTEAFF
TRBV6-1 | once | CASSLPGQLQETQYF
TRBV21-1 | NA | CASSSAPLRSYEQYF
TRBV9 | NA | CASSPAAGDHSPLHF
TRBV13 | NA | CASSKFGVPWDRAFGYTF
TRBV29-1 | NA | CSVDRDADTQYF
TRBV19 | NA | CASSMRQGPSFSYNEQFF
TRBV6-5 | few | CASSYSRDQPQHF
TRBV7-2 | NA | CASSLAGRQVNEKLFF
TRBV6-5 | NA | CASSPDRVGGYTF
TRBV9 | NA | CASSVDGQGSGNTIYF
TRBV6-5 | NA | CASSPNRGTETF
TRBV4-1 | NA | CASSQDPQSTGGIRETQYF
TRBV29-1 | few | CSVVLRDSTVAYEQYF
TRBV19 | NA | CASKATANNSPLHF
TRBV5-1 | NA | CASSLAPFTSGGATDTQYF
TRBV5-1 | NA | CASSPRQGLDNEQFF
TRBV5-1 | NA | CASSRTGSATNEKLFF
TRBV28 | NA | CASSPGRRGTGNQPQHF
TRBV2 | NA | CASGRTNTGELFF
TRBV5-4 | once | CASSPPRGYGYTF
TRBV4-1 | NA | CASSQDSTELNSGNTIYF
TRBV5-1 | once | CASSSTQTNTEAFF
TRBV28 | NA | CASTRTGSPRIYNSPLHF
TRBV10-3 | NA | CAISRLTEGEQYF
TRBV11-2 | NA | CASSLLDRDLTEQYF
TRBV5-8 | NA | CASSLTGRGTEAFF
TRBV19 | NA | CASSTLSISNQPQHF
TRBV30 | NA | CAWSEGASSQPQHF
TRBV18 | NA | CASSETGTLSGNTIYF
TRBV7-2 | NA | CASSRRTSGLTYEQYF
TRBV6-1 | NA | CASNPGQGSDTQYF
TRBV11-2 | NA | CASSSWGTSRTYEQYF
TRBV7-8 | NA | CASSFGRGSKNEQFF
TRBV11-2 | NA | CASSLNLQPSYEQYF
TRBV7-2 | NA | CASSLGSGEGEQYF